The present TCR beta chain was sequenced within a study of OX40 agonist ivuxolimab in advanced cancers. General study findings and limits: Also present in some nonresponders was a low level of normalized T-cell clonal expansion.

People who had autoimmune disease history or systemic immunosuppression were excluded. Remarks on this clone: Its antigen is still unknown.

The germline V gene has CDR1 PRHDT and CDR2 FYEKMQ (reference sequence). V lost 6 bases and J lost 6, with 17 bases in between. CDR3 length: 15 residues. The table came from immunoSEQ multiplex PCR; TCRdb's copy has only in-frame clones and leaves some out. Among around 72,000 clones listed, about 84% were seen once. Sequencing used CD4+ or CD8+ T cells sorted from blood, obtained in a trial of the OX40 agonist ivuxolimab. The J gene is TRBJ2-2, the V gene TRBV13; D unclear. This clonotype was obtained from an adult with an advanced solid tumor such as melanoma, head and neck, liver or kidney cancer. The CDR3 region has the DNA TGTGCCAGCAGACTCCCCACAGTGGAAGCCGGGGAGCTGTTTTTT. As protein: CASRLPTVEAGELFF.